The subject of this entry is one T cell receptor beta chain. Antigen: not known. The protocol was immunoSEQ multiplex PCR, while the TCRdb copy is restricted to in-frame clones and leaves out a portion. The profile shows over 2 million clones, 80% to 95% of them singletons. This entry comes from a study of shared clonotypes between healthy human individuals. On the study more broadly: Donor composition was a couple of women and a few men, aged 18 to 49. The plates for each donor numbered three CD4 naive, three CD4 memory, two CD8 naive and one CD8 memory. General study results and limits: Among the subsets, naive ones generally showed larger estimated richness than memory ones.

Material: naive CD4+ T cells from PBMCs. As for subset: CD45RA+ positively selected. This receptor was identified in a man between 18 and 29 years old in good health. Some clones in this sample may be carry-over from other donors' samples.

DNA of the CDR3: TGTGCCAGCACAGGGGTCTCCTACAATGAGCAGTTCTTC. Translation: CASTGVSYNEQFF. V and J are TRBV6-5 and TRBJ2-1, with a tentative D call TRBD1 (6 bases). CDR3 length: 13 residues. The ends were cut back, 7 bases at V and 0 bases at J, with 7 bases in the middle. Looked up from germline, CDR1 is MNHEY and CDR2 is SVGAGI.